This T cell receptor beta chain stems from a study of blood T cells in healthy people across ages. The second PCR ran roughly 6 to 11 cycles with a sample-barcoded 5' primer and J-beta primers. TCRdb reanalysed the 5' RACE reads using MiXCR and keeps one entry per CDR3 protein. The data hold approximately 1,700,000 distinct CDR3 sequences, with roughly two fifths observed a single time. The CDR3 has 13 amino acids. V lost 5 bases to trimming and J lost 13 bases; unmatched junction nucleotides: 11. Germline-derived CDR1 and CDR2 are MNHEY and SVGAGI. Sequencing used blood. The gene calls are TRBV6-5 and TRBJ2-4, with TRBD1 matching 7 bases. This TCR derives from a human donor in good health. Written as DNA, the CDR3 is TGTGCCAGCAGTATTGGCTTCCAGGGGGAGCAGTACTTC. Its translation: CASSIGFQGEQYF.